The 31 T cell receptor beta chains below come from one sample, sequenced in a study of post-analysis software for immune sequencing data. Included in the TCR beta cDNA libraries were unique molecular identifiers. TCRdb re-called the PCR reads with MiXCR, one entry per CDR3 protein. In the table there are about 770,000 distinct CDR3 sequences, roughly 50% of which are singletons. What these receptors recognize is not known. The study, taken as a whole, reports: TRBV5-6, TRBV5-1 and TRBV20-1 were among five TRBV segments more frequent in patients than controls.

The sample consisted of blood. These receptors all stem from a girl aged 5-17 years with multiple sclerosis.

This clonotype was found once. The CDR3 DNA sequence: TGCGCCAGCAGCTTGGGCCCCAGGGGGGCTGAGAACTATGGCTACACCTTC. It specifies CASSLGPRGAENYGYTF. This rearrangement joins TRBV5-1 to TRBJ1-2; 7 bases fit TRBD1. CDR3 size: 17 residues. With V trimmed by 0 bases and J by 2 bases, 10 bases remained unmatched. CDR1 and CDR2 (germline): SGHRS, YFSETQ.

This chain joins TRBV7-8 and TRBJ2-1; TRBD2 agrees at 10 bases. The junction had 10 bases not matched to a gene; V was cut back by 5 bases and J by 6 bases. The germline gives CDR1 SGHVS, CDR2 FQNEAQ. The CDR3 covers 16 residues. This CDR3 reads CASSPSGGGLGNEQFF. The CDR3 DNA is TGTGCCAGCAGCCCAAGCGGGGGGGGGCTTGGCAATGAGCAGTTCTTC.

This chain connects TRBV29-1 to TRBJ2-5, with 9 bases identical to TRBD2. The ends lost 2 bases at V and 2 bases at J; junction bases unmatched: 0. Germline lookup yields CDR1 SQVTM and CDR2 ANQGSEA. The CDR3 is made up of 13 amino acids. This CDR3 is CSVELAGQETQYF. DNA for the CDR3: TGCAGCGTTGAACTAGCGGGGCAAGAGACCCAGTACTTC.

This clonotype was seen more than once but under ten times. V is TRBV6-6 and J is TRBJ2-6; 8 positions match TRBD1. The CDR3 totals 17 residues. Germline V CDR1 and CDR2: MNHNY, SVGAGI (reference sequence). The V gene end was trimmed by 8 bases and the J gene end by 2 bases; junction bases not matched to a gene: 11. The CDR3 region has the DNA TGTGCCAGCCGAAATCAGGGGGCTTCGGCTGGGGCCAACGTCCTGACTTTC. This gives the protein CASRNQGASAGANVLTF.

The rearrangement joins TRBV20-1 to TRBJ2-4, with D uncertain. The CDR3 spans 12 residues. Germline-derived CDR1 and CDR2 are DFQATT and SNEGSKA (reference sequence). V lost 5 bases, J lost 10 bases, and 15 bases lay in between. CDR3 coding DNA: TGCAGTGCTGGGTCGGCAGCGACTATTCAGTACTTC. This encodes CSAGSAATIQYF.

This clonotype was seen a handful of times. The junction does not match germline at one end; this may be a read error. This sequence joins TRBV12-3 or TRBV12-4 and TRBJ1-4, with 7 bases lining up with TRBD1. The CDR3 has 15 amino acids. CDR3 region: CASTRQTGPNEKRFF. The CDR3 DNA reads TGTGCCAGCACCCGCCAGACAGGGCCTAATGAAAAACGGTTTTTT.

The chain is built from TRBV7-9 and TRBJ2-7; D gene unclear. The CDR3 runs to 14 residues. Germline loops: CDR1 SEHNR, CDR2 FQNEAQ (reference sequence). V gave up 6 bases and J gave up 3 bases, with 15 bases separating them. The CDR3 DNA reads TGTGCCAGCAGTCCCGGCGGAACTTACTACGAGCAGTACTTC. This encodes CASSPGGTYYEQYF.

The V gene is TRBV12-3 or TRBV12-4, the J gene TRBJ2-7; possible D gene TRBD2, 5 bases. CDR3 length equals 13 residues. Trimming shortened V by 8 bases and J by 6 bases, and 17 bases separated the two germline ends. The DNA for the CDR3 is TGTGCCAGCGGGAGAGGAGCCCCCACCGAGCAGTACTTC. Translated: CASGRGAPTEQYF.

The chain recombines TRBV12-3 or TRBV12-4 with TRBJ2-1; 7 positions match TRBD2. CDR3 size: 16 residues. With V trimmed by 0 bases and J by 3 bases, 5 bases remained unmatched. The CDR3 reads CASSLAGGSNYNEQFF. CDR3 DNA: TGTGCCAGCAGTTTAGCGGGCGGGAGCAACTACAATGAGCAGTTCTTC.

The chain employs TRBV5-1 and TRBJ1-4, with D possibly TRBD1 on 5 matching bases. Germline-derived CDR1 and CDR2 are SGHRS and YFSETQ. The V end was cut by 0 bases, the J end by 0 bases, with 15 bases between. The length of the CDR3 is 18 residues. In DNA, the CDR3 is TGCGCCAGCAGCTTGGGGCGTCGGTGGGGGACAACTAATGAAAAACTGTTTTTT. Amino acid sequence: CASSLGRRWGTTNEKLFF.

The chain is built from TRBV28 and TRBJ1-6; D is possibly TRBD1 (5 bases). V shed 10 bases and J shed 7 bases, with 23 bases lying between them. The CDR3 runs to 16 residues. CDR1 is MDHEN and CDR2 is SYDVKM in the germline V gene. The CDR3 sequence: CATAYARDDLNSPLHF. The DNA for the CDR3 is TGTGCCACCGCTTACGCCCGGGACGATCTGAATTCACCCCTCCACTTT.

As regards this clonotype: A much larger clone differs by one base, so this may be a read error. CDR3 DNA: TGTGCCAGCAGGCCCGGGACAAACTATGGCTACACCTTC. This translates into CASRPGTNYGYTF. The chain employs TRBV6-5 and TRBJ1-2; tentatively, D is TRBD1 (6 bases). V lost 6 bases and J 2 bases, leaving 10 bases between the germline ends. The CDR3 extends over 13 amino acids. Germline V gene lookup returns CDR1 MNHEY and CDR2 SVGAGI.

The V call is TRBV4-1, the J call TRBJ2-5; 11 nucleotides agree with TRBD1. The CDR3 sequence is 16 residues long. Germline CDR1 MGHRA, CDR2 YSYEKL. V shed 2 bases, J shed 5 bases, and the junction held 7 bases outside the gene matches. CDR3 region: CASSQIPGQGGETQYF. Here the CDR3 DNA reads TGCGCCAGCAGCCAAATCCCGGGACAGGGGGGGGAGACCCAGTACTTC.

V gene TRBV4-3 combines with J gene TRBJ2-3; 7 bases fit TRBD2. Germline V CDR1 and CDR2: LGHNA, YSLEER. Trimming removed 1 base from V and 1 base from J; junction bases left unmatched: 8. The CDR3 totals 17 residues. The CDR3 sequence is CASSQGLAERGTDTQYF. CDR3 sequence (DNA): TGCGCCAGCAGCCAAGGCCTAGCGGAGCGAGGCACAGATACGCAGTATTTT.

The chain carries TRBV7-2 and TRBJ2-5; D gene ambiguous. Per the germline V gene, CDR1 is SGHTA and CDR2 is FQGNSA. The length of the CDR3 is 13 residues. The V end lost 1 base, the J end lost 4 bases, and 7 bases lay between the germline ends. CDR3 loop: CASSLELPETQYF. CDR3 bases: TGTGCCAGCAGCTTAGAGCTCCCAGAGACCCAGTACTTC.

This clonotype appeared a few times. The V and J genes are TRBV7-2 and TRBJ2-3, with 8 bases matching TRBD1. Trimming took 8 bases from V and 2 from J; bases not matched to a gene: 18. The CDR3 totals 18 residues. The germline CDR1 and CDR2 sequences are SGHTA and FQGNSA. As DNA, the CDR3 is TGTGCCAGCTCACTGGGGACAGGCCTCCGGGGCGCCACAGATACGCAGTATTTT. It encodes CASSLGTGLRGATDTQYF.

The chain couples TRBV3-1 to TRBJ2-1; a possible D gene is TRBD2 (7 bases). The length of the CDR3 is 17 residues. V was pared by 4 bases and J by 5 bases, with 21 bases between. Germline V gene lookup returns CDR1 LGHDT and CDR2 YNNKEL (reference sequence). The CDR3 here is CASSPSPRRGGNNEQFF. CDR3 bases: TGTGCCAGCAGCCCTTCGCCGAGGAGGGGGGGTAACAATGAGCAGTTCTTC.

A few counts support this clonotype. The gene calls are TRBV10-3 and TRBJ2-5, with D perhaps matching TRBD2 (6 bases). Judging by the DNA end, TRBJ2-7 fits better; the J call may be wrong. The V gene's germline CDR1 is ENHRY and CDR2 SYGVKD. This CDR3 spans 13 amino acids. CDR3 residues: CAISESGGGEQYF. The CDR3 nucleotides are TGTGCCATCAGTGAGTCGGGAGGAGGCGAGCAGTACTTC.

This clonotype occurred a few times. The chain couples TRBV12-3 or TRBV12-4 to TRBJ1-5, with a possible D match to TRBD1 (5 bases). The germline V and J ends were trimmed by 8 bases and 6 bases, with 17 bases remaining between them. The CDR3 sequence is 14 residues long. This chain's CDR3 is CASGLGVNSQPQHF. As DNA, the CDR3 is TGTGCCAGCGGGTTAGGGGTAAATAGTCAGCCCCAGCATTTT.

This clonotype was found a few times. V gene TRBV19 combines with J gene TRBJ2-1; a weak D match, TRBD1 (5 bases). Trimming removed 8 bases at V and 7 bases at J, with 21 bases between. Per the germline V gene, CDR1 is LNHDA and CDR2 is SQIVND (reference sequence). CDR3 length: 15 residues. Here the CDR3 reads CASSLAGQGMNEQFF. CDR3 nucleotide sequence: TGTGCCAGTTCGCTGGCCGGGCAGGGTATGAATGAGCAGTTCTTC.

This chain's CDR3 is CASSVTDNEQFF. The CDR3 DNA reads TGCGCCAGCAGTGTGACCGATAATGAGCAGTTCTTC. V is TRBV5-1 and J is TRBJ2-1, with D uncertain. Germline V gene sequence: CDR1 SGHRS, CDR2 YFSETQ. Between the trimmed V and J ends, which lost 5 bases and 7 bases, there was a span of 10 bases. The CDR3 spans 12 residues.

CDR3 DNA sequence: TGTGCCAGCAGCACCCTGAGGAGCGGGCGGCCTCGCACAGATACGCAGTATTTT. It encodes CASSTLRSGRPRTDTQYF. This chain joins TRBV28 and TRBJ2-3, with TRBD2 as a possible D gene (6 bases). This CDR3 contains 18 residues. V was cut by 6 bases and J by 1 base, with 23 bases left in between. Germline CDR1 and CDR2: MDHEN and SYDVKM.

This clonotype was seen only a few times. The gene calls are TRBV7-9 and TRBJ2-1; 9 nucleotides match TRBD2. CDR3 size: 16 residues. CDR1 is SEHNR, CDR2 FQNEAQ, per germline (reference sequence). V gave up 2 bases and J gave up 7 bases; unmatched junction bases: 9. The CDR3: CASSLTAGGPGNEQFF. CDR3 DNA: TGTGCCAGCAGCTTAACGGCGGGAGGGCCTGGGAATGAGCAGTTCTTC.

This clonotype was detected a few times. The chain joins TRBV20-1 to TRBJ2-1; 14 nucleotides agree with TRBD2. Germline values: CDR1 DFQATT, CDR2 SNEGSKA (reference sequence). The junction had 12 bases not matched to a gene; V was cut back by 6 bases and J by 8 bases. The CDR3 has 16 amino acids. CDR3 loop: CSAHLTGTSGSYEQFF. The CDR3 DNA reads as TGCAGTGCCCATCTCACCGGGACTAGCGGGAGTTATGAGCAGTTCTTC.

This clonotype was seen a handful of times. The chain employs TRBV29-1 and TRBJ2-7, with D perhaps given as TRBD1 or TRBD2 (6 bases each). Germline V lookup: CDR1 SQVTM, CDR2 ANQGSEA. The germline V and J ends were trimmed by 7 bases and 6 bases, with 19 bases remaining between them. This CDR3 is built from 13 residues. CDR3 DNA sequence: TGCAGCGCCGGAGGAGGGGGAAGGAGCGAGCAGTACTTC. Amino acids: CSAGGGGRSEQYF.

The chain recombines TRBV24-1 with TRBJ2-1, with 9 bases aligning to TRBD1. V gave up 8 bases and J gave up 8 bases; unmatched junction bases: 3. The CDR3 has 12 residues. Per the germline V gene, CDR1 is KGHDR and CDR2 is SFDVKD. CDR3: CATMGTGYEQFF. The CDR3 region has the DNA TGTGCCACCATGGGGACAGGGTATGAGCAGTTCTTC.

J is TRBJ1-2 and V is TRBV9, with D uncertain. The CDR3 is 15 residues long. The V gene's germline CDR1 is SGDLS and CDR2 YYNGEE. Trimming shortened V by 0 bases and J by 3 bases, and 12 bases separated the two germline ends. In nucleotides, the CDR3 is TGTGCCAGCAGCGTAGATGGAAGGGATTACTATGGCTACACCTTC. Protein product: CASSVDGRDYYGYTF.

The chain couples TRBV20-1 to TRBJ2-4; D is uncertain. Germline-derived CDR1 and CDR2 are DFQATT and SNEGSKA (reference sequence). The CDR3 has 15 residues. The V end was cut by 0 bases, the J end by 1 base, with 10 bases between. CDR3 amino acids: CSARERGSAKNIQYF. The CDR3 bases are TGCAGTGCTAGAGAACGAGGTTCGGCCAAAAACATTCAGTACTTC.

The CDR3 protein is CASSSLAPRHEQFF. The CDR3, as DNA: TGTGCCAGCAGTTCACTAGCCCCTAGGCATGAGCAGTTCTTC. The rearrangement joins TRBV12-3 or TRBV12-4 to TRBJ2-1; D is possibly TRBD2 (6 bases). The CDR3 has 14 residues. The V and J ends lost 4 bases and 8 bases respectively, with 15 bases between them.

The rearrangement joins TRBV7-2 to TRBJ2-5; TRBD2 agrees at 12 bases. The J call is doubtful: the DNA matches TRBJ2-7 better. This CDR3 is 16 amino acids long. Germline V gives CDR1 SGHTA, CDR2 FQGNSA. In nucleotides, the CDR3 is TGTGCCAGCAGCTTAGTTGCCCTAGCGGGAGGGTACGAGCAGTACTTC. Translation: CASSLVALAGGYEQYF.

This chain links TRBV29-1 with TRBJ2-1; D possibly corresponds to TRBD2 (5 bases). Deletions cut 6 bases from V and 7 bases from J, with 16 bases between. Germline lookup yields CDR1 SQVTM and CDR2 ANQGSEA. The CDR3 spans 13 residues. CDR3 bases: TGCAGCGTGGACTTTCACTCCGTGAATGAGCAGTTCTTC. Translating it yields CSVDFHSVNEQFF.